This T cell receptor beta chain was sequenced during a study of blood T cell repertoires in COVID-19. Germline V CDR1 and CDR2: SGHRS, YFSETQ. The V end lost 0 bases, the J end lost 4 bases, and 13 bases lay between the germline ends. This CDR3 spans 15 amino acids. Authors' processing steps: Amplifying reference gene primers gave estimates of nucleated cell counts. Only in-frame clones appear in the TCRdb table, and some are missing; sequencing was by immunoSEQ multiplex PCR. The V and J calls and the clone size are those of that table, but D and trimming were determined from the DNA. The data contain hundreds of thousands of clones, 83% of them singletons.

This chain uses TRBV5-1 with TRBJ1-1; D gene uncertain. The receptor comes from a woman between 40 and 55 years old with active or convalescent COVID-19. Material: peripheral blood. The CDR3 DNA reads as TGCGCCAGCAGCTTGGAGCGGGGATTGGGCACTGAAGCTTTCTTT. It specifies CASSLERGLGTEAFF.